The sequence of this T cell receptor (beta chain) was determined in a study of T cells in localized non-small cell lung cancer. Study-wide results and limits: In the blood, greater T cell density corresponded to longer overall survival. The greatest T cell clonality was found in uninvolved adjacent lung (higher than in tumor). Sequencing was restricted to one tumor region; therefore, heterogeneity remains possible.

Remarks on this clone: What it binds is unknown.

V lost 6 bases and J lost 2, with 10 bases in between. Per germline, CDR1 MNHGY and CDR2 SAAAGT. This CDR3 spans 13 amino acids. The table came from immunoSEQ multiplex PCR; TCRdb's copy has only in-frame clones and leaves some out. The profile covers about 2,300 clones, with less than 25% appearing a single time and 6.5% to 9.5% taken by the ten largest. This specimen consisted of lung tumor tissue, obtained before any cancer treatment. V gene TRBV6-8 combines with J gene TRBJ2-5; D is uncertain. This clonotype was sampled from a woman aged 40-69 years with stage I squamous cell lung carcinoma. The CDR3 DNA follows: TGTGCCAGCAGGTTTGACGGACAAGAGACCCAGTACTTC. This translates into CASRFDGQETQYF.